One and the same sample provided the 11 T cell receptor beta chains below, sequenced in a study of cytomegalovirus exposure and HLA in healthy donors. The PCR contained 60 Vbeta and 13 Jbeta primers. Assay: immunoSEQ multiplex PCR; the TCRdb copy retains only in-frame clones and omits some. The sample has more than 95,000 clones. Material for sequencing was PBMCs. The receptors stem from a man between 35 and 55 years old in good health and CMV-seronegative.

The CDR3 loop reads CASIKTTPGVNHYGYTF. CDR3 nucleotides: TGTGCCAGTATAAAGACTACCCCAGGTGTCAATCACTATGGCTACACCTTC. The rearrangement links TRBV19 to TRBJ1-2; the D is unclear. With 7 bases removed from V and 3 bases from J, the gap between germline ends came to 24 bases. Germline V CDR1 and CDR2: LNHDA, SQIVND (reference sequence). This CDR3 spans 17 amino acids.

The chain links TRBV7-2 to TRBJ1-2; D remains ambiguous. V was cut by 5 bases and J by 1 base, with 8 bases left in between. The germline CDR1 and CDR2 sequences are SGHTA and FQGNSA. The CDR3 spans 13 residues. CDR3 sequence (DNA): TGTGCCAGCAGCCCCGGACTTAACTATGGCTACACCTTC. Translated, it gives CASSPGLNYGYTF. The full variable domain, rest sourced from reference TRBV7-2 and TRBJ1-2, is GAGVSQSPSNKVTEKGKDVELRCDPISGHTALYWYRQSLGQGLEFLIYFQGNSAPDKSGLPSDRFSAERTGGSVSTLTIQRTQQEDSAVYLCASSPGLNYGYTFGSGTRLTVV.

This sequence joins TRBV5-6 and TRBJ2-1, with 8 bases that match TRBD2. CDR1 and CDR2 (germline): SGHDT, YYEEEE. V shed 4 bases, J shed 7 bases, and the junction held 10 bases outside the gene matches. The CDR3 spans 15 residues. The CDR3, as DNA: TGTGCCAGCAGCGGAGCGGGAGCCGTGGGAAATGAGCAGTTCTTC. Protein sequence: CASSGAGAVGNEQFF.

This chain uses TRBV6-5 with TRBJ2-5; 7 bases agree with TRBD2. Looked up from germline, CDR1 is MNHEY and CDR2 is SVGAGI. This CDR3 spans 12 amino acids. Unmatched junction bases numbered 2, after V lost 5 bases and J lost 5 bases. In DNA form, the CDR3 reads TGTGCCAGCAGTACCGGGGGGGAGACCCAGTACTTC. Translating it yields CASSTGGETQYF.

In DNA form, the CDR3 reads TGTGCCAGCAGCTTAGTCAGGGGTGATGCCGAGCAGTACTTC. Protein product: CASSLVRGDAEQYF. The chain carries TRBV7-2 and TRBJ2-7; a possible D gene is TRBD1 (6 bases). Trimming shortened V by 1 base and J by 6 bases, and 13 bases separated the two germline ends. The CDR3 loop spans 14 amino acids. Germline CDR1 reads SGHTA; CDR2 reads FQGNSA.

The CDR3 is CASSGQGTYEQYF. The CDR3, as DNA: TGTGCCAGCAGCGGACAGGGGACCTACGAGCAGTACTTC. The chain carries TRBV6-5 and TRBJ2-7; TRBD1 aligns across 9 bases. Germline-derived CDR1 and CDR2 are MNHEY and SVGAGI. V shed 6 bases, J shed 2 bases, and the junction held 2 bases outside the gene matches. The CDR3 contains 13 residues.

This sequence joins TRBV19 and TRBJ2-6; no firm D call. The CDR3 is 18 residues long. Germline CDR1 reads LNHDA; CDR2 reads SQIVND (reference sequence). V was shortened by 5 bases and J by 0 bases, with 17 bases between the two germline ends. CDR3 loop: CASSPRLGSFSGANVLTF. CDR3 coding DNA: TGTGCCAGTAGTCCCAGACTGGGTTCATTCTCTGGGGCCAACGTCCTGACTTTC.

The rearrangement links TRBV25-1 to TRBJ2-7; 7 bases are a match to TRBD1. The CDR3 covers 13 residues. Losses at the gene ends were 5 bases for V and 2 bases for J; bases not matched to a gene: 3. Germline CDR1 reads MGHDK; CDR2 reads SYGVNS. The CDR3 is CASSRGPPYEQYF. The CDR3 coding sequence is TGTGCCAGCAGTAGGGGGCCCCCCTACGAGCAGTACTTC.

The chain combines TRBV5-8 with TRBJ1-1; D not certain. The CDR3 is made up of 13 amino acids. Germline CDR1 is SGHTS and CDR2 is YDEGEE. V was shortened by 5 bases and J by 1 base, with 9 bases between the two germline ends. This CDR3 reads CASSVYKNTEAFF. CDR3 DNA: TGTGCCAGCAGTGTTTACAAGAACACTGAAGCTTTCTTT.

V is TRBV4-1 and J is TRBJ2-1, with 8 nucleotides matching TRBD2. Germline V gene data show CDR1 as MGHRA and CDR2 as YSYEKL. Trimming removed 4 bases from V and 3 bases from J; junction bases left unmatched: 5. The CDR3 is 15 amino acids. In DNA, the CDR3 is TGCGCCAGCAGCCTTGGACTAGCCTACTACAATGAGCAGTTCTTC. As protein: CASSLGLAYYNEQFF.

The chain employs TRBV19 and TRBJ1-1; 11 nucleotides line up with TRBD1. The CDR3 loop spans 14 amino acids. CDR1 is LNHDA and CDR2 is SQIVND in the germline V gene (reference sequence). With 2 bases clipped from V and 11 bases from J, the junction kept 7 bases outside the gene matches. The CDR3 coding sequence is TGTGCCAGTAGTATACTGGACAGGGGGCGCCGGGCTTTCTTT. Translating it yields CASSILDRGRRAFF. Combining the CDR3 with reference TRBV19 and TRBJ1-1 gives the whole variable domain DGGITQSPKYLFRKEGQNVTLSCEQNLNHDAMYWYRQDPGQGLRLIYYSQIVNDFQKGDIAEGYSVSREKKESFPLTVTSAQKNPTAFYLCASSILDRGRRAFFGQGTRLTVV.